This is a list of T cell receptor beta chains from one sample in a study of blood T cells in healthy people across ages. TCRdb used MiXCR to reprocess the 5' RACE reads, holding one entry per CDR3 protein. The sample records hundreds of thousands of distinct CDR3 sequences, 20% to 30% being singletons. These same data were also listed under a study on T cells of mothers and their children.

The sample taken for sequencing was blood. The receptors originated from a boy between 10 and 17 years old in good health. CDR3s include the opening cysteine and the closing phenylalanine or tryptophan. The D gene is left open where the match is weak. Not all rows give a size; the values are once, few, many and, for expanded clones, a class.

clone_size | d_call | j_call | v_call | cdr3_aa | cdr3_nt
once | NA | TRBJ1-1 | TRBV7-9 | CASSINGPEAFF | TGTGCCAGCAGCATAAACGGTCCTGAAGCTTTCTTT
few | NA | TRBJ1-2 | TRBV20-1 | CSAIMGNYGYTF | TGCAGTGCTATAATGGGGAACTATGGCTACACCTTC
NA | NA | TRBJ2-1 | TRBV5-5 | CASSSEAFSSYNEQFF | TGTGCCAGCAGCTCGGAGGCCTTCAGCTCCTACAATGAGCAGTTCTTC
few | TRBD2 | TRBJ2-2 | TRBV2 | CASAAGGPGAGELLF | TGTGCCAGCGCGGCGGGGGGACCCGGGGCCGGGGAGCTGCTTTTT
few | TRBD2 | TRBJ2-5 | TRBV2 | CASRVTSGAGETQYF | TGTGCCAGCAGGGTTACTAGCGGGGCGGGAGAGACCCAGTACTTC
NA | NA | TRBJ2-3 | TRBV12-3/TRBV12-4 | CASSLAPVRLPSTDTQYF | TGTGCCAGCAGTTTAGCGCCCGTAAGACTTCCTAGCACAGATACGCAGTATTTT
few | NA | TRBJ2-3 | TRBV6-5 | CASSRRGAVDTQYF | TGTGCCAGCAGCCGCAGGGGGGCGGTCGATACGCAGTATTTT
NA | NA | TRBJ1-1 | TRBV6-6 | CASVGYGILGEEAFF | TGTGCCAGCGTAGGATATGGAATATTGGGGGAGGAAGCTTTCTTT
few | NA | TRBJ2-1 | TRBV19 | CASSIDGAGMGDNEQFF | TGTGCCAGTAGTATAGATGGGGCAGGGATGGGCGACAATGAGCAGTTCTTC
NA | NA | TRBJ2-1 | TRBV10-3 | CAISESSGSYNEQFF | TGTGCCATCAGTGAGTCGAGTGGCTCCTACAATGAGCAGTTCTTC
few | NA | TRBJ2-7 | TRBV7-9 | CASRTSGSSYEQYF | TGTGCCAGCCGTACGTCGGGGAGCTCCTACGAGCAGTACTTC
few | TRBD1 | TRBJ2-1 | TRBV4-3 | CASSLDRGLTTHNEQFF | TGCGCCAGCAGCCTGGACAGGGGCCTCACTACACACAATGAGCAGTTCTTC
few | TRBD1 | TRBJ1-4 | TRBV6-5 | CASTGTGGEKLFF | TGTGCCAGCACCGGGACAGGGGGAGAAAAACTGTTTTTT